Presented here are 22 T cell receptor beta chains from one specimen sequenced in a study of neurological immune-mediated disorders. Time point described: longitudinal time-point 1 (baseline). TCRdb called the 5' RACE reads again in MiXCR, with one record for every CDR3 protein. The sample contains about 49,000 distinct CDR3 sequences, roughly 10% of which appear only once. Material: PBMCs. The receptor source for this set is a middle-aged woman in good health.

This clonotype came up many times. V gene TRBV4-3 combines with J gene TRBJ2-2, with D unclear. CDR1 LGHNA and CDR2 YSLEER come from the germline V gene. V lost 0 bases, J lost 0 bases, and 8 bases lay in between. The CDR3 is 16 amino acids. The CDR3 spells CASSQEVGSNTGELFF. DNA of the CDR3: TGCGCCAGCAGCCAAGAAGTGGGGTCGAACACCGGGGAGCTGTTTTTT.

This clonotype was detected ten times or more. The chain carries TRBV5-1 and TRBJ1-1; perhaps TRBD1 as D (5 bases). This CDR3 is built from 15 residues. V was pared by 0 bases and J by 2 bases, with 11 bases between. Per the germline V gene, CDR1 is SGHRS and CDR2 is YFSETQ. The CDR3 protein is CASSLGVTANTEAFF. The CDR3 DNA is TGCGCCAGCAGCTTGGGGGTGACAGCAAACACTGAAGCTTTCTTT.

Remarks on this clonotype: Being one base from a much bigger clone, this may be a read error. The V and J genes are TRBV20-1 and TRBJ2-3; D is ambiguous. Germline CDR1 DFQATT, CDR2 SNEGSKA (reference sequence). The CDR3 consists of 14 residues. V shed 1 base and J shed 3 bases, with 11 bases lying between them. The DNA of the CDR3 is TGCAGTGCTAGAGTTCACAGCAGAACAGATACGCAGTATTTT. Its translation: CSARVHSRTDTQYF.

This clonotype was seen repeatedly, ten times or more. The chain carries TRBV6-5 and TRBJ2-3, with TRBD1 matching 7 bases. The CDR3 sequence is 14 residues long. The V segment lost 2 bases and the J segment 2 bases; nucleotides outside the gene matches: 1. CDR1 MNHEY and CDR2 SVGAGI come from the germline V gene. The chain's CDR3 is CASSYDRVTDTQYF. DNA for the CDR3: TGTGCCAGCAGTTACGACAGGGTCACAGATACGCAGTATTTT.

Comments on this clonotype: This sequence may be a read error, since a much larger clone differs from it by one base. The V call is TRBV21-1, the J call TRBJ1-5; the table's D call of TRBD1 was not tested on the DNA. TRBV21-1 is a pseudogene segment. The CDR3 totals 14 residues. The CDR3 DNA reads TGTGCCAGCAGTCAAACAGGGGGCTGCCATCCCCAGCATTTT. Translated: CASSQTGGCHPQHF.

This clonotype was detected many times. The chain is built from TRBV5-1 and TRBJ1-1, with D perhaps TRBD1 (5 bases). V was cut by 2 bases and J by 2 bases, with 10 bases left in between. Per the germline V gene, CDR1 is SGHRS and CDR2 is YFSETQ. The CDR3 has 14 residues. CDR3 sequence: CASSLGDGNTEAFF. The CDR3 DNA reads TGCGCCAGCAGCTTAGGGGACGGTAACACTGAAGCTTTCTTT.

This clonotype was picked up many times. The genes are TRBV29-1 and TRBJ2-1; 10 bases agree with TRBD2. This CDR3 has 13 amino acids. Per the germline V gene, CDR1 is SQVTM and CDR2 is ANQGSEA. J gave up 7 bases and V 6 bases, and 6 bases lay outside the gene matches. The CDR3 bases are TGCAGCGTCCTAGCGGGAGCCAGTAATGAGCAGTTCTTC. This sequence encodes CSVLAGASNEQFF.

In its sample, this clonotype was seen many times. The genes are TRBV14 and TRBJ1-1; D remains unclear. Germline V CDR1 and CDR2: SGHDN, FVKESK. The length of the CDR3 is 16 residues. The V end lost 8 bases, the J end lost 0 bases, and 19 bases lay between the germline ends. CDR3 sequence reads: CASGMGAPVMNTEAFF. In DNA form, the CDR3 reads TGTGCCAGCGGGATGGGCGCCCCCGTTATGAACACTGAAGCTTTCTTT.

This clonotype was seen at least ten times. The J gene is TRBJ2-5, the V gene TRBV9; 11 nucleotides agree with TRBD1. Germline loops: CDR1 SGDLS, CDR2 YYNGEE. The junction had 9 bases not matched to a gene; V was cut back by 4 bases and J by 4 bases. The CDR3 consists of 16 residues. CDR3 sequence reads: CASSQPRTGGRETQYF. DNA of the CDR3: TGTGCCAGCAGCCAACCCAGGACAGGGGGCCGAGAGACCCAGTACTTC.

This clonotype was seen a handful of times. The rearrangement uses TRBV7-9 and TRBJ2-7, with D uncertain. The CDR3 spans 12 residues. Per the germline V gene, CDR1 is SEHNR and CDR2 is FQNEAQ (reference sequence). V lost 3 bases to trimming and J lost 8 bases, with 11 bases between them. CDR3 amino acids: CASSFVQAQQYF. CDR3 in DNA: TGTGCCAGCAGCTTTGTCCAGGCCCAGCAGTACTTC.

The V gene is TRBV11-1, the J gene TRBJ2-2, with D perhaps TRBD1 (5 bases). The CDR3 extends over 14 amino acids. The V gene's germline CDR1 is SGHAT and CDR2 FQDESV (reference sequence). The germline V and J ends were trimmed by 7 bases and 2 bases, with 11 bases remaining between them. DNA for the CDR3: TGTGCCAGCACTACTCAGGGCAACACCGGGGAGCTGTTTTTT. This encodes CASTTQGNTGELFF.

In its sample, this clonotype was seen many times. The chain is built from TRBV7-2 and TRBJ2-3, with 9 bases lining up with TRBD2. J gave up 0 bases and V 2 bases, and 15 bases lay outside the gene matches. The CDR3 has 20 amino acids. CDR1 and CDR2 from the germline V gene are SGHTA and FQGNSA. The CDR3: CASSLIGGIAGEPSTDTQYF. The CDR3 region has the DNA TGTGCCAGCAGCTTAATCGGCGGAATAGCGGGAGAACCTAGCACAGATACGCAGTATTTT.

The genes are TRBV20-1 and TRBJ2-1; D is uncertain. V lost 2 bases, J lost 3 bases, and 5 bases lay in between. The germline V gene has CDR1 DFQATT and CDR2 SNEGSKA (reference sequence). CDR3 length: 12 amino acids. The CDR3 DNA follows: TGCAGTGCTAGAAGCTACTACAATGAGCAGTTCTTC. This encodes CSARSYYNEQFF.

The table lists this clonotype with many counts. The V gene is TRBV6-5, the J gene TRBJ2-6; D remains ambiguous. V was clipped by 2 bases and J by 2 bases, with 10 bases between them. Germline CDR1 and CDR2: MNHEY and SVGAGI. The CDR3 has 16 residues. CDR3 region: CASSYRLSAGANVLTF. CDR3 bases: TGTGCCAGCAGTTACCGACTCTCGGCTGGGGCCAACGTCCTGACTTTC.

This clonotype was found many times. The chain employs TRBV7-2 and TRBJ1-2; D ambiguous. The CDR3 runs to 14 residues. V was clipped by 2 bases and J by 1 base, with 8 bases between them. CDR1 SGHTA and CDR2 FQGNSA come from the germline V gene. In DNA, the CDR3 is TGTGCCAGCAGCTTATCAGAGATTAACTATGGCTACACCTTC. Residues: CASSLSEINYGYTF.

This clonotype was seen repeatedly, ten times or more. The V call is TRBV4-1, the J call TRBJ1-4, with D possibly being TRBD1 (5 bases). V lost 4 bases, J lost 6 bases, and 15 bases lay in between. The CDR3 covers 15 residues. The germline V gene has CDR1 MGHRA and CDR2 YSYEKL. The CDR3 loop reads CASSRIPGLDEKLFF. The CDR3 DNA is TGCGCCAGCAGCCGAATTCCGGGACTTGATGAAAAACTGTTTTTT.

This clonotype has a count of ten or more. The rearrangement links TRBV5-1 to TRBJ2-1, with D possibly matching TRBD1 (6 bases). The CDR3 contains 17 residues. Trimming shortened V by 2 bases and J by 0 bases, and 15 bases separated the two germline ends. The germline gives CDR1 SGHRS, CDR2 YFSETQ. CDR3 in amino acids: CASSFLAGDASYNEQFF. In DNA, the CDR3 is TGCGCCAGCAGCTTTTTGGCAGGGGACGCCTCCTACAATGAGCAGTTCTTC.

Details on this clonotype: At one end, the junction sequence differs from germline, possibly due to a read error. V and J are TRBV10-3 and TRBJ2-1; D remains unclear. Germline assignment: CDR1 ENHRY and CDR2 SYGVKD. This CDR3 has 14 residues. The CDR3 spells CAISESTGSNEHFF. In DNA, the CDR3 is TGTGCCATCAGTGAGTCGACTGGCTCCAATGAGCACTTCTTC.

This clonotype was recorded at least ten times. Its ends do not fully match the called genes, so a read error is possible. The chain combines TRBV12-3 or TRBV12-4 with TRBJ2-3; D assignment may be TRBD1 or TRBD2 (6 bases each). This CDR3 contains 14 residues. The CDR3 DNA sequence: TGTGCCAGCAGTGGGGGGCCCGTGGGGGGAGAAGGATCTTTT. It encodes CASSGGPVGGEGSF.

This clonotype was observed at least ten times. V is TRBV6-6 and J is TRBJ2-2; D gene uncertain. This CDR3 comprises 11 residues. The V end was cut by 6 bases, the J end by 4 bases, with 3 bases between. CDR1 is MNHNY, CDR2 SVGAGI, per germline (reference sequence). The CDR3 is CASSLTGELFF. CDR3 nucleotide sequence: TGTGCCAGCAGCCTCACCGGGGAGCTGTTTTTT.

This clonotype has ten or more counts. The genes are TRBV5-1 and TRBJ2-1; 15 bases map to TRBD2. V shed 5 bases and J 5 bases; nucleotides not matched to a gene: 17. The CDR3 extends over 20 amino acids. CDR1 is SGHRS, CDR2 YFSETQ, per germline. The CDR3 is CASRPRWTSGRAREHNEQFF. CDR3 DNA sequence: TGCGCCAGCAGGCCTAGATGGACTAGCGGGAGGGCCAGGGAACACAATGAGCAGTTCTTC.

This clonotype was seen many times. The chain couples TRBV7-2 to TRBJ2-7, with unresolved D. The CDR3 covers 14 residues. The V end lost 1 base, the J end lost 0 bases, and 7 bases lay between the germline ends. Germline CDR1 and CDR2: SGHTA and FQGNSA. The CDR3, as DNA: TGTGCCAGCAGCTTAGGTCCCAGCTCCTACGAGCAGTACTTC. Amino acid sequence: CASSLGPSSYEQYF.